One sample yielded the 20 T cell receptor beta chains listed below, sequenced in a study of OX40 agonist ivuxolimab in advanced cancers. Only in-frame clones appear in the TCRdb table, and some are missing; sequencing was by immunoSEQ multiplex PCR. The table lists 50,000 to 60,000 clones, around 83% of them singletons, with roughly 5% in the top ten. Sequenced here: CD4+ or CD8+ T cells sorted from blood, sampled in a trial of the OX40 agonist ivuxolimab. These receptor sequences come from an adult with an advanced solid tumor such as melanoma, head and neck, liver or kidney cancer.

The chain recombines TRBV7-8 with TRBJ1-2; TRBD1 agrees at 8 bases. Germline values: CDR1 SGHVS, CDR2 FQNEAQ. This CDR3 has 17 residues. The junction had 18 bases not matched to a gene; V was cut back by 5 bases and J by 7 bases. CDR3 sequence: CASSDYYGQGTRGGYTF. The CDR3 DNA sequence: TGTGCCAGCAGCGACTACTACGGACAGGGAACTAGGGGTGGCTACACCTTC.

The rearrangement joins TRBV6-5 to TRBJ1-4; TRBD1 might be the D (5 bases). With 4 bases removed from V and 1 base from J, the gap between germline ends came to 10 bases. The CDR3 totals 15 residues. Germline CDR1 reads MNHEY; CDR2 reads SVGAGI. CDR3 region: CASSSREVTNEKLFF. CDR3 sequence (DNA): TGTGCCAGCAGTTCCAGGGAGGTAACTAATGAAAAACTGTTTTTT.

About this clone itself: One junction end disagrees with the germline gene, perhaps due to a read error. The CDR3 loop is CASREGETQYF. The CDR3 bases are TGTGCAAGCAGGGAGGGGGAGACCCAGTACTTC. The V call is TRBV2, the J call TRBJ2-5, with 7 positions matching TRBD2. The CDR3 has 11 amino acids. Per germline, CDR1 SNHLY and CDR2 FYNNEI.

The chain employs TRBV28 and TRBJ1-2; D unclear. Germline assignment: CDR1 MDHEN and CDR2 SYDVKM. Trimming took off 5 bases at V and 1 base at J, with 20 bases between the two ends. The CDR3 runs 17 residues. CDR3 residues: CASSPRGTGVLNYGYTF. The CDR3 region has the DNA TGTGCCAGCAGTCCCCGCGGTACTGGTGTCCTTAACTATGGCTACACCTTC.

The J gene is TRBJ2-1, the V gene TRBV18; the D gene is possibly TRBD2 (5 bases). The CDR3 extends over 14 amino acids. Looked up from germline, CDR1 is KGHSH and CDR2 is LQKENI. Trimming took off 4 bases at V and 5 bases at J, with 12 bases between the two ends. The DNA for the CDR3 is TGTGCCAGCTCACTCGGACTGGCCGACAATGAGCAGTTCTTC. Translated: CASSLGLADNEQFF. The complete variable domain, with remaining parts taken from reference TRBV18 and TRBJ2-1, reads NAGVMQNPRHLVRRRGQEARLRCSPMKGHSHVYWYRQLPEEGLKFMVYLQKENIIDESGMPKERFSAEFPKEGPSILRIQQVVRGDSAAYFCASSLGLADNEQFFGPGTRLTVL.

This clone was seen once. This chain uses TRBV6-1 with TRBJ2-1; maybe TRBD1 (6 bases). The V and J ends lost 3 bases and 9 bases respectively, with 15 bases between them. The CDR3 totals 14 residues. Germline V lookup: CDR1 MNHNS, CDR2 SASEGT. Here the CDR3 reads CASSDLYQGSEQFF. CDR3 sequence (DNA): TGTGCCAGCAGTGACTTGTATCAGGGGAGTGAGCAGTTCTTC.

The J gene is TRBJ2-5, the V gene TRBV9, with TRBD1 matching 9 bases. Germline V gives CDR1 SGDLS, CDR2 YYNGEE. CDR3 length: 17 amino acids. J gave up 5 bases and V 0 bases, and 11 bases lay outside the gene matches. CDR3 in DNA: TGTGCCAGCAGCGTAGGAATGGGGACAGGGAGGTTTGAGACCCAGTACTTC. Translation gives CASSVGMGTGRFETQYF. Based on the CDR3 plus reference TRBV9 and TRBJ2-5, the full variable domain is DSGVTQTPKHLITATGQRVTLRCSPRSGDLSVYWYQQSLDQGLQFLIQYYNGEERAKGNILERFSAQQFPDLHSELNLSSLELGDSALYFCASSVGMGTGRFETQYFGPGTRLLVL.

The genes are TRBV28 and TRBJ1-4; D call uncertain. V lost 4 bases, J lost 0 bases, and 6 bases lay in between. Germline V gene lookup returns CDR1 MDHEN and CDR2 SYDVKM. This CDR3 region has 14 residues. CDR3 protein: CASSYTATNEKLFF. Here the CDR3 DNA reads TGTGCCAGCAGTTACACAGCAACTAATGAAAAACTGTTTTTT.

The chain joins TRBV5-6 to TRBJ2-1, with 11 bases fitting TRBD2. Germline V lookup: CDR1 SGHDT, CDR2 YYEEEE. The V segment lost 1 base and the J segment 8 bases; nucleotides outside the gene matches: 5. This CDR3 has 15 residues. The DNA of the CDR3 is TGTGCCAGCAGCTTGACTAGCGGGAGATATGATGAGCAGTTCTTC. This gives the protein CASSLTSGRYDEQFF.

The chain employs TRBV5-4 and TRBJ1-6; possible D gene TRBD1, 6 bases. CDR1 and CDR2 (germline): SGHNT, YYREEE (reference sequence). The CDR3 has 13 amino acids. V lost 5 bases, J lost 9 bases, and 12 bases lay in between. The CDR3, as DNA: TGTGCCAGCAGGCGGGACATGAGTTCACCCCTCCACTTT. It is translated as CASRRDMSSPLHF. The whole variable domain, filled in from reference TRBV5-4 and TRBJ1-6, reads ETGVTQSPTHLIKTRGQQVTLRCSSQSGHNTVSWYQQALGQGPQFIFQYYREEENGRGNFPPRFSGLQFPNYSSELNVNALELDDSALYLCASRRDMSSPLHFGNGTRLTVT.

V is TRBV6-5 and J is TRBJ1-5; possible D gene TRBD1, 6 bases. This CDR3 contains 12 residues. Trimming left V 11 bases short and J 2 bases short, with 10 bases between. Germline CDR1 is MNHEY and CDR2 is SVGAGI. The CDR3 coding sequence is TGTGCCGCGGGGGCTGGCAATCAGCCCCAGCATTTT. Translated, it gives CAAGAGNQPQHF.

The chain joins TRBV19 to TRBJ1-1, with unresolved D. From germline, CDR1 is LNHDA and CDR2 SQIVND (reference sequence). The CDR3 length is 15 residues. Deletions cut 7 bases from V and 1 base from J, with 16 bases between. The CDR3 nucleotides are TGTGCCAGTACCCCTCAGGCTCGGGGGAACACTGAAGCTTTCTTT. Translating gives CASTPQARGNTEAFF.

V is TRBV9 and J is TRBJ1-4; unclear D gene. The V gene's germline CDR1 is SGDLS and CDR2 YYNGEE. Deletions cut 2 bases from V and 10 bases from J, with 12 bases between. There are 13 residues in the CDR3. This chain's CDR3 is CASSVAGSGKLFF. The CDR3 bases are TGTGCCAGCAGCGTCGCCGGGTCGGGAAAACTGTTTTTT.

The chain carries TRBV29-1 and TRBJ2-1; 8 bases are shared with TRBD2. Germline assignment: CDR1 SQVTM and CDR2 ANQGSEA. Trimming removed 6 bases from V and 5 bases from J; junction bases left unmatched: 12. The CDR3 runs to 15 residues. CDR3 loop: CSVKNPGTSDNEQFF. The CDR3 nucleotides read TGCAGCGTCAAAAATCCCGGGACTAGTGACAATGAGCAGTTCTTC.

The chain links TRBV11-1 to TRBJ2-5; D might be TRBD1 or TRBD2, each matching 5 bases. From germline, CDR1 is SGHAT and CDR2 FQDESV (reference sequence). The CDR3 covers 13 residues. Trimming shortened V by 5 bases and J by 5 bases, and 12 bases separated the two germline ends. The CDR3 region is CASSRLWGETQYF. DNA of the CDR3: TGTGCCAGCAGCCGACTTTGGGGGGAGACCCAGTACTTC.

This clone was seen just once. The chain uses TRBV9 and TRBJ1-1; D gene uncertain. The CDR3 totals 11 residues. Germline loops: CDR1 SGDLS, CDR2 YYNGEE. V lost 5 bases and J lost 3, with 5 bases in between. CDR3 protein: CASSRDTEAFF. The CDR3 region has the DNA TGTGCCAGCAGTCGAGACACTGAAGCTTTCTTT.

V is TRBV6-4 and J is TRBJ2-1, with 9 positions matching TRBD2. This CDR3 comprises 13 residues. Germline V CDR1 and CDR2: MRHNA, SNTAGT. The V gene end was trimmed by 10 bases and the J gene end by 6 bases; junction bases not matched to a gene: 7. This CDR3 reads CATSGTSLNEQFF. The CDR3 nucleotides are TGTGCCACCTCCGGGACTAGCCTCAATGAGCAGTTCTTC.

This clone was picked up a small number of times. The chain carries TRBV30 and TRBJ2-7; 11 nucleotides align to TRBD2. Losses at the gene ends were 3 bases for V and 3 bases for J; bases not matched to a gene: 7. Germline V gene data show CDR1 as GTSNPN and CDR2 as SVGIG (reference sequence). This CDR3 is 15 amino acids long. CDR3 bases: TGTGCCTGGAGCCCAAGACTAGCGGGGAACTACGAGCAGTACTTC. This encodes CAWSPRLAGNYEQYF. Drawing the rest from reference TRBV30 and TRBJ2-7, the complete variable domain is SQTIHQWPATLVQPVGSPLSLECTVEGTSNPNLYWYRQAAGRGLQLLFYSVGIGQISSEVPQNLSASRPQDRQFILSSKKLLLSDSGFYLCAWSPRLAGNYEQYFGPGTRLTVT.

The genes are TRBV10-3 and TRBJ2-5; a possible D gene is TRBD1 (6 bases). The J call is in doubt because the DNA end fits TRBJ2-7 better. Germline V gene sequence: CDR1 ENHRY, CDR2 SYGVKD. The CDR3 extends over 16 amino acids. The CDR3 protein is CAISEPRGTISYEQYF. CDR3 in DNA: TGTGCCATCAGTGAGCCCAGGGGTACCATCTCCTACGAGCAGTACTTC.

The rearrangement uses TRBV28 and TRBJ1-1, with D possibly matching TRBD1 (5 bases). The V gene lost 5 bases and the J gene lost 7 bases, with 14 bases spanning the gap. CDR1 and CDR2 (germline): MDHEN, SYDVKM. This CDR3 spans 13 amino acids. The CDR3 loop reads CASSVTAGVEAFF. Here the CDR3 DNA reads TGTGCCAGCAGTGTGACAGCGGGGGTTGAAGCTTTCTTT.